The 4 T cell receptor beta chains below were found in one sample sequenced in a study of OX40 agonist ivuxolimab in advanced cancers. Sequencing was performed with immunoSEQ multiplex PCR; in TCRdb, only in-frame clones are kept and a portion is missing. The sample lists roughly 20,000 clones, 80% to 85% occurring once. The sample consisted of CD4+ or CD8+ T cells sorted from blood, taken in a trial of the OX40 agonist ivuxolimab. The receptors here all came from an adult with an advanced solid tumor such as melanoma, head and neck, liver or kidney cancer.

The J gene is TRBJ2-5, the V gene TRBV30; 14 bases agree with TRBD2. Germline CDR1 is GTSNPN and CDR2 is SVGIG (reference sequence). Losses at the gene ends were 2 bases for V and 5 bases for J; bases not matched to a gene: 7. The length of the CDR3 is 16 residues. CDR3: CAWSNKGLAGAETQYF. In DNA form, the CDR3 reads TGTGCCTGGAGTAACAAGGGACTAGCGGGAGCGGAGACCCAGTACTTC.

The chain has TRBV7-2 and TRBJ1-5; the match to TRBD1 covers 9 bases. V was pared by 5 bases and J by 2 bases, with 4 bases of the junction left unmatched. In germline, CDR1 is SGHTA, CDR2 FQGNSA. CDR3 length: 15 residues. This CDR3 reads CASSRRTGGNQPQHF. CDR3 nucleotides: TGTGCCAGCAGCCGACGGACAGGGGGCAATCAGCCCCAGCATTTT.

Here the CDR3 reads CASNPGTSGGREQFF. The CDR3 nucleotides are TGTGCCAGCAACCCCGGGACTAGCGGGGGGAGGGAGCAGTTCTTC. V gene TRBV6-5 combines with J gene TRBJ2-1; 15 nucleotides agree with TRBD2. Trimming removed 7 bases from V and 10 bases from J; junction bases left unmatched: 8. The CDR3 is 15 amino acids. Germline assignment: CDR1 MNHEY and CDR2 SVGAGI.

The rearrangement joins TRBV7-3 to TRBJ2-3; TRBD2 matches 10 bases. The V gene end was trimmed by 4 bases and the J gene end by 1 base; junction bases not matched to a gene: 8. The CDR3 sequence is 17 residues long. Germline V lookup: CDR1 SGHTA, CDR2 FQGTGA. Here the CDR3 reads CASSSYRSGRGTDTQYF. CDR3 DNA: TGTGCCAGCAGCTCCTACCGGAGCGGGAGGGGCACAGATACGCAGTATTTT.